This T cell receptor (beta chain) was captured in a study of early T cells in non-severe SARS-CoV-2 infection. Unique molecular identifier tags were affixed to discrete cDNA molecules. TCRdb redid the calling of the 5' RACE reads with MiXCR, one entry per CDR3 protein. The repertoire holds approximately 28,000 distinct CDR3 sequences, under 5.5% seen once, with 5.5% to 7% in the top ten. The origin of this receptor is an adult who was a healthcare worker with PCR-confirmed SARS-CoV-2 infection or an uninfected control (not recorded which). The material was whole blood, obtained at baseline.

CDR3 amino acids: CASSERGETYNEQFF. Written as DNA, the CDR3 is TGTGCCAGCAGTGAACGAGGGGAAACTTACAATGAGCAGTTCTTC. The chain couples TRBV28 to TRBJ2-1, with D tentatively TRBD1 or TRBD2 (5 bases each). Germline V gene lookup returns CDR1 MDHEN and CDR2 SYDVKM. The germline V and J ends were trimmed by 5 bases and 4 bases, with 15 bases remaining between them. The CDR3 contains 15 residues.